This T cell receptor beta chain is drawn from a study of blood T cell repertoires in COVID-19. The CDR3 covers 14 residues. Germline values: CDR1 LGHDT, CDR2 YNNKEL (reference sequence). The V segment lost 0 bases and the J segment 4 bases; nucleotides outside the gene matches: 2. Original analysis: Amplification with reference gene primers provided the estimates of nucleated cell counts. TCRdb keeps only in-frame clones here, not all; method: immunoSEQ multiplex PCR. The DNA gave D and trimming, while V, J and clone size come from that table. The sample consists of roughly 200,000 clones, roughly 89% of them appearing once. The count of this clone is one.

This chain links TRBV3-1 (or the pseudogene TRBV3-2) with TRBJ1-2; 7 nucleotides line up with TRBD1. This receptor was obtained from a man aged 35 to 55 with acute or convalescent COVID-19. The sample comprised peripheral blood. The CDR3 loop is CASSQETGIYGYTF. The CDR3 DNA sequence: TGTGCCAGCAGCCAAGAGACAGGGATCTATGGCTACACCTTC.